The source of this T cell receptor beta chain is a study of identical twins. This clonotype has only a few counts. Its antigen is unknown. Findings and caveats of the study: Fewer insertions characterized abundant cord blood beta clonotypes, whereas memory repertoires showed none. Out-of-frame TCR alpha sharing in monozygotic twins exceeded recombination model predictions.

Unique molecular identifiers were present on the cDNA, which also gained a universal primer site by template switching. TCRdb passed the 5' RACE reads through MiXCR, listing each CDR3 protein once. The sample has 1.5 million to 2 million distinct CDR3 sequences; around 29% are singletons. The length of the CDR3 is 13 residues. Trimming shortened V by 3 bases and J by 1 base, and 7 bases separated the two germline ends. Germline loops: CDR1 SGHRS, CDR2 YFSETQ. The receptor was derived from a newborn girl in good health. This rearrangement joins TRBV5-1 to TRBJ2-5, with D unresolved. The sequenced material came from cord blood. The CDR3 DNA sequence: TGCGCCAGCAGCTCCACTATCCAAGAGACCCAGTACTTC. Its translation: CASSSTIQETQYF.